This paragraph reports one TCR beta chain. The data were obtained in a study of technical replicates of blood from a few donors. Measured with immunoSEQ multiplex PCR; TCRdb has only the in-frame clones, and not every one. Counted here are some 68,000 clones, over 85% occurring once; the ten biggest clones make up roughly 0.33%. CDR3 length equals 14 residues. The ends were cut back, 6 bases at V and 4 bases at J, with 13 bases in the middle. Germline-derived CDR1 and CDR2 are MDHEN and SYDVKM. This sequence was found in a human donor in good health. The genes are TRBV28 and TRBJ1-5; the D is unclear. Source material: T cells isolated from PBMCs. The CDR3 DNA follows: TGTGCCAGCAGCCCCGGGGAGCGAAATCAGCCCCAGCATTTT. The encoded protein is CASSPGERNQPQHF.